This is a list of T cell receptor beta chains from one sample in a study of blood T cell repertoires in COVID-19. Here immunoSEQ multiplex PCR was the method, and the copy in TCRdb shows in-frame clones only, minus some. The sample lists around 250,000 clones; approximately 88% were seen once. The sequencing input was PBMCs or T cells enriched from blood (not recorded which). The receptors were sampled from a woman aged 40 to 50 who had been exposed to COVID-19. Both conserved end residues are part of each CDR3.

v_call	j_call	cdr3_length	cdr3_aa
TRBV3-1/TRBV3-2	TRBJ2-1	16	CASSQGVGGRGWEQFF
TRBV30	TRBJ1-5	16	CAWSVRSPYSNQPQHF
TRBV5-8	TRBJ2-2	16	CASSPSGRGFTGELFF
TRBV10-3	TRBJ2-1	15	CAISENPSSYNEQFF
TRBV28	TRBJ1-2	17	CASSPRGQVGRNDGYTF
TRBV19	TRBJ1-4	14	CASKEGQNNEKLFF
TRBV5-6	TRBJ1-2	14	CASSSQDRGGGYTF
TRBV6-5	TRBJ2-5	15	CASSYNWGGGETQYF
TRBV19	TRBJ2-4	16	CASSLGGGLAKNIQYF
TRBV15	TRBJ1-4	15	CATSRDRHFNEKLFF
TRBV4-1	TRBJ1-5	16	CASSHSGGYSNQPQHF
TRBV7-2	TRBJ2-7	15	CASSFTAGLRYEQYF
TRBV27	TRBJ1-2	21	CASSAIPLSGPYPGANYGYTF
TRBV28	TRBJ1-6	14	CASIMELPDSPLHF
TRBV19	TRBJ2-3	15	CASSIRAGSTDTQYF
TRBV6-4	TRBJ2-3	14	CASSDSIGGDTQYF
TRBV27	TRBJ1-1	14	CASSPRQDAAEAFF
TRBV6-5	TRBJ2-7	14	CASSYSDRLYEQYF
TRBV5-5	TRBJ1-4	20	CASSLRIFAGRATTNEKLFF
TRBV19	TRBJ2-3	13	CASSAELLDTQYF
TRBV20-1	TRBJ1-5	14	CSASGFNSNQPQHF
TRBV28	TRBJ1-4	14	CASSLGGMVEKLFF
TRBV5-1	TRBJ2-5	13	CASSSGQKETQYF
TRBV2	TRBJ2-3	13	CASTLRGFDTQYF
TRBV25-1	TRBJ1-6	18	CASTGTGQGEAYNSPLHF
TRBV10-3	TRBJ1-2	18	CAISDIAWSETGTYGYTF
TRBV6-5	TRBJ1-5	15	CASSPGDSSNQPQHF
TRBV6-5	TRBJ1-5	15	CASSSDRVGNQPQHF
TRBV28	TRBJ1-2	14	CASILADTNYGYTF
TRBV12-5	TRBJ2-2	16	CASGKKTGTNTGELFF
TRBV5-8	TRBJ2-1	14	CASSFRTSFVEQFF
TRBV6-2/TRBV6-3	TRBJ2-5	11	CASSVGETQYF
TRBV28	TRBJ2-7	14	CASSGQGLSYEQYF
TRBV27	TRBJ2-3	16	CASRATTGAFTDTQYF
TRBV7-3	TRBJ1-1	13	CASSSTGKTEAFF
TRBV19	TRBJ1-3	15	CASIPQGLSGNTIYF
TRBV25-1	TRBJ1-1	11	CASSGAIEAFF
TRBV7-8	TRBJ1-1	15	CASTNYRGVNTEAFF
TRBV5-1	TRBJ1-2	14	CASSLTGQADGYTF
TRBV9	TRBJ1-1	14	CASSLTGMNTEAFF
TRBV5-1	TRBJ1-1	13	CASSKGQVSEAFF
TRBV9	TRBJ2-2	16	CASSARTSENTGELFF
TRBV5-1	TRBJ2-2	14	CASSGQGAAGELFF
TRBV12-3/TRBV12-4	TRBJ2-1	11	CASSHSGNRFF